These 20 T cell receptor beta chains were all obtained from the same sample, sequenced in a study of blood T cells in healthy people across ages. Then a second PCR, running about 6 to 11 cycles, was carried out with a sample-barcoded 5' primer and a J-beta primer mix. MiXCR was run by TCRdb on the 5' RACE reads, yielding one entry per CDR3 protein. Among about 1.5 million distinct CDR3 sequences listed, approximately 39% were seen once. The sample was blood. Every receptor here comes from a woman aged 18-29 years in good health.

CDR3 sequence reads: CASSDVGLVNEQFF. The DNA of the CDR3 is TGTGCCAGCAGTGACGTTGGACTAGTCAATGAGCAGTTCTTC. The rearrangement links TRBV6-2 or TRBV6-3 to TRBJ2-1; TRBD2 agrees at 7 bases. J was trimmed by 6 bases and V by 5 bases; bases with no gene match: 7. This CDR3 is 14 amino acids long. Germline CDR1 and CDR2: MNHEY and SVGEGT.

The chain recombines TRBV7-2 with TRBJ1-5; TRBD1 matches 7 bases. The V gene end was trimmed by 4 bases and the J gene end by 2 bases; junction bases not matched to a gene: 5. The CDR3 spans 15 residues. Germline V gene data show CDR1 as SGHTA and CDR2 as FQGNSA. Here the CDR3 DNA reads TGTGCCAGCAGCTCCCGGGACAGAGGCAATCAGCCCCAGCATTTT. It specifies CASSSRDRGNQPQHF.

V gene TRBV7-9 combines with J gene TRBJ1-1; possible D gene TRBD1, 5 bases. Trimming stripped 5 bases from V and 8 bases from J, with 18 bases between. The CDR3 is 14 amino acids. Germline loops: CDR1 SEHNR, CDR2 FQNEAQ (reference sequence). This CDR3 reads CASSIEGPKAEAFF. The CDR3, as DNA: TGTGCCAGCAGCATTGAGGGACCCAAGGCCGAAGCTTTCTTT.

The CDR3 region is CSVEIPGQAEAFF. Written as DNA, the CDR3 is TGCAGCGTTGAAATTCCGGGTCAAGCTGAAGCTTTCTTT. V usage is TRBV29-1 and J usage is TRBJ1-1, with D unclear. The germline V gene encodes CDR1 SQVTM and CDR2 ANQGSEA. This CDR3 comprises 13 residues. V dropped 2 bases and J dropped 6 bases, with 13 bases sitting between them.

CDR3 DNA: TGCAGTGCTAGGGGAACTAGCGGGGGTCGTGGGTACAATGAGCAGTTCTTC. Translated, it gives CSARGTSGGRGYNEQFF. The chain uses TRBV20-1 and TRBJ2-1, with 11 positions matching TRBD2. The length of the CDR3 is 17 residues. Germline V gene lookup returns CDR1 DFQATT and CDR2 SNEGSKA (reference sequence). The J segment lost 4 bases and the V segment lost 3 bases, leaving 11 bases of the junction unmatched.

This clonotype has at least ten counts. In DNA, the CDR3 is TGTGCCAGCAGTGCCCTTAGCGGGAGTAGCACAGATACGCAGTATTTT. Protein product: CASSALSGSSTDTQYF. V usage is TRBV6-1 and J usage is TRBJ2-3, with 9 bases fitting TRBD2. The germline CDR1 and CDR2 sequences are MNHNS and SASEGT. The CDR3 extends over 16 amino acids. V shed 4 bases and J 0 bases; nucleotides not matched to a gene: 5.

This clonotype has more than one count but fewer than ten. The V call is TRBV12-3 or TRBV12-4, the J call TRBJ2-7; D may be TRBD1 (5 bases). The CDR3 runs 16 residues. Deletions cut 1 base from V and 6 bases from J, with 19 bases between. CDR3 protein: CASSLGSWLGAPEQYF. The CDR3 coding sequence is TGTGCCAGCAGTTTAGGTAGTTGGTTAGGGGCACCCGAGCAGTACTTC.

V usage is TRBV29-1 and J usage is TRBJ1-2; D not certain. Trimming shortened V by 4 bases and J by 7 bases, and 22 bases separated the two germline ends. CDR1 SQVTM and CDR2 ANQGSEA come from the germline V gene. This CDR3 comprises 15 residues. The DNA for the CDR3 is TGCAGCGTTGCCCGCATCCTTCAAATCGAGTGTGGCTACACCTTC. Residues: CSVARILQIECGYTF.

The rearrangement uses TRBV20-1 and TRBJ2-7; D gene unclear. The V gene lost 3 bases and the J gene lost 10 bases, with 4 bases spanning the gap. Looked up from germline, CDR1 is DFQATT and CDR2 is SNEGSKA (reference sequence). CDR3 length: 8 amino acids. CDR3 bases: TGCAGTGCTAGGGACCAGTACTTC. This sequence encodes CSARDQYF.

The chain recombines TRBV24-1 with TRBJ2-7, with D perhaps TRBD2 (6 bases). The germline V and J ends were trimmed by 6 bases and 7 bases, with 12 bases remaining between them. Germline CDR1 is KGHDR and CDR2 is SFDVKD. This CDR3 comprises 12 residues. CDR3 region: CATSRDSHEQYF. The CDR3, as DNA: TGTGCCACCAGTCGGGACTCTCATGAGCAGTACTTC.

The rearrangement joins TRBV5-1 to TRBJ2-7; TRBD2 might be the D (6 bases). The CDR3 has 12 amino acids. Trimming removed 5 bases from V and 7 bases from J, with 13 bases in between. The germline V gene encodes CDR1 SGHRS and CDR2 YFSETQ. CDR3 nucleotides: TGCGCCAGCAGGCCGGGGGACGATGAGCAGTACTTC. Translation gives CASRPGDDEQYF.

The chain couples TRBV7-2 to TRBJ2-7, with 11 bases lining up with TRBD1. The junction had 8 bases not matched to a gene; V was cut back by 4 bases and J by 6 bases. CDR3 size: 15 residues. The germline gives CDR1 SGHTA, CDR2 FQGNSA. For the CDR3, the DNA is TGTGCCAGCAGCTCGGACAGGGGGCGCTTTCGCGAGCAGTACTTC. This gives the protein CASSSDRGRFREQYF.

The DNA of the CDR3 is TGTGCCAGCAGTTCCGGGACAATTAACTATGGCTACACCTTC. Its translation is CASSSGTINYGYTF. The genes are TRBV28 and TRBJ1-2; D might be TRBD1 (6 bases). CDR1 is MDHEN, CDR2 SYDVKM, per germline. Trimming left V 4 bases short and J 1 base short, with 10 bases between. The CDR3 covers 14 residues.

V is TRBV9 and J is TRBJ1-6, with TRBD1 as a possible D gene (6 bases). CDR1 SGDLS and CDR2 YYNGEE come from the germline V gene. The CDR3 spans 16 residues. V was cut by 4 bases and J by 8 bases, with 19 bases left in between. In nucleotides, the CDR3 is TGTGCCAGCAGCCCGACGACCGGGACAAGTGATTCACCCCTCCACTTT. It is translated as CASSPTTGTSDSPLHF.

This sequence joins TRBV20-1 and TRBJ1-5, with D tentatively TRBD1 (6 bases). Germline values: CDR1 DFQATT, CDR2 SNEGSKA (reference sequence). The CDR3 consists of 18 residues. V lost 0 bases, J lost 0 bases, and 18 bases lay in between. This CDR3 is CSARDQGGTFVSNQPQHF. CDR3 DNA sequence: TGCAGTGCTAGAGATCAAGGGGGGACTTTCGTTAGCAATCAGCCCCAGCATTTT.

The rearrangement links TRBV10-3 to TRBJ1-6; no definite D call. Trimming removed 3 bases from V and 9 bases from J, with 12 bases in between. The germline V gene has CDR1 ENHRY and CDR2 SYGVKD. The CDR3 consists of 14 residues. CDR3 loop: CAISDYTNSSPLHF. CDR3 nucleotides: TGTGCCATCAGTGACTACACCAATAGTTCACCCCTCCACTTT.

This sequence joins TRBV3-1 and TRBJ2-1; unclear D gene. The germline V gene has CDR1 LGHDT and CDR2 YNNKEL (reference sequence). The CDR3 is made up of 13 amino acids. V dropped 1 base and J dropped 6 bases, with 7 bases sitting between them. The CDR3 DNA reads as TGTGCCAGCAGCCAAGCATTCGTCAATGAGCAGTTCTTC. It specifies CASSQAFVNEQFF.

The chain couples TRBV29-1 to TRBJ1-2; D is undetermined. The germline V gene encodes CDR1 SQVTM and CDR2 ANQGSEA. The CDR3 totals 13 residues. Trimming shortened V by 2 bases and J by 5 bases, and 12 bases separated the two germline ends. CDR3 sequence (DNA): TGCAGCGTTGAACCCCCCGGACTGTATGGCTACACCTTC. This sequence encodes CSVEPPGLYGYTF.

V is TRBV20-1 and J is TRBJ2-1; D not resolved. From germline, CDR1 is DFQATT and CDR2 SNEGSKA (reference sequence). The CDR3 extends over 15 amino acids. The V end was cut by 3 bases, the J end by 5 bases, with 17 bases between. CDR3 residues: CSASSVRRGHNEQFF. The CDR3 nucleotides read TGCAGTGCTAGCTCTGTCCGGAGAGGCCACAATGAGCAGTTCTTC.

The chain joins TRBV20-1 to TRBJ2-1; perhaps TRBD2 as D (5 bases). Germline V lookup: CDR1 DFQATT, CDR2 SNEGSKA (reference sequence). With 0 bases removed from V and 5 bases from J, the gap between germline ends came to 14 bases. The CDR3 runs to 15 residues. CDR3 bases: TGCAGTGCTAGAGAAGGGAGCGGCGATCACAATGAGCAGTTCTTC. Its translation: CSAREGSGDHNEQFF.